This T cell receptor (beta chain) emerged from a study of CD8 T cells in ankylosing spondylitis. This clonotype was observed many times. Libraries of TCR beta came from quantitative 5'-RACE with molecular barcodes. MiXCR, applied by TCRdb to the 5' RACE reads, yields one record per CDR3 protein. The sample lists about 42,000 distinct CDR3 sequences, around 2.9% occurring once. Sequenced: blood, either unsorted or a sorted T cell fraction (not recorded which). The TCR comes from a male donor with ankylosing spondylitis or in good health (not recorded which).

The chain's CDR3 is CASSVTAGGRQETQYF. CDR3 bases: TGTGCCAGCAGCGTAACGGCGGGAGGGAGGCAAGAGACCCAGTACTTC. V gene TRBV9 combines with J gene TRBJ2-5; 9 positions agree with TRBD2. Germline CDR1 SGDLS, CDR2 YYNGEE. Losses at the gene ends were 1 base for V and 2 bases for J; bases not matched to a gene: 6. The CDR3 totals 16 residues.